This TCR beta chain was profiled in a study of T cell responses to AZD1222 COVID-19 vaccine. Using immunoSEQ multiplex PCR, the repertoire was profiled, and TCRdb retains in-frame clones only, with some absent. The table has some 150,000 clones, 88% seen once. The starting material was peripheral blood, obtained 28 days after the second dose of the MenACWY control vaccine. The receptor's source is an adult who received the MenACWY meningococcal vaccine as a control.

The CDR3 region is CASSLDRGSTEAFF. The CDR3 DNA reads as TGTGCCAGCAGCTTGGACAGGGGATCCACTGAAGCTTTCTTT. V is TRBV7-6 and J is TRBJ1-1; the match to TRBD1 covers 9 bases. Germline V CDR1 and CDR2: SGHVS, FNYEAQ. The CDR3 is 14 amino acids. The ends lost 3 bases at V and 4 bases at J; junction bases unmatched: 3.